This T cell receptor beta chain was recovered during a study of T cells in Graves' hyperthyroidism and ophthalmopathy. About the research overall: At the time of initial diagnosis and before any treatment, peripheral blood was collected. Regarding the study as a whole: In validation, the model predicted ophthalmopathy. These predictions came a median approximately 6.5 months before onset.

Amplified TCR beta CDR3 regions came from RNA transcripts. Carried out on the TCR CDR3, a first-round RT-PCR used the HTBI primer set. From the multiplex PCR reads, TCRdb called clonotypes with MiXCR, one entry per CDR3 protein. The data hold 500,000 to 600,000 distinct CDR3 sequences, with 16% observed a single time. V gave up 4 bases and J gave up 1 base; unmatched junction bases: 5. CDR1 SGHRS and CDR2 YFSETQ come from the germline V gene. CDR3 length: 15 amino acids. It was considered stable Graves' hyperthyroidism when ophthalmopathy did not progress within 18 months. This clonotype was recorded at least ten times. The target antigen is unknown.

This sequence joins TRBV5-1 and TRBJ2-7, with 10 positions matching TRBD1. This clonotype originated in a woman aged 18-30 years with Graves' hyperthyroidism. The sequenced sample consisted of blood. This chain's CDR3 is CASSRGTGDSYEQYF. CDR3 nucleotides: TGCGCCAGCAGCCGCGGGACAGGGGATTCCTACGAGCAGTACTTC.